The 32 T cell receptor beta chains presented below share a single source sample, sequenced in a study of OX40 agonist ivuxolimab in advanced cancers. The repertoire was sequenced with immunoSEQ multiplex PCR; TCRdb's copy has only in-frame clones and lacks some. The table includes 60,000 to 70,000 clones, less than 90% detected once. This specimen consisted of CD4+ or CD8+ T cells sorted from blood, obtained in a trial of the OX40 agonist ivuxolimab. The origin of the receptors is an adult with an advanced solid tumor such as melanoma, head and neck, liver or kidney cancer.

The chain employs TRBV10-2 and TRBJ1-5; D possibly corresponds to TRBD1 (5 bases). The V end lost 3 bases, the J end lost 6 bases, and 15 bases lay between the germline ends. The V gene's germline CDR1 is WSHSY and CDR2 SAAADI. This CDR3 is built from 15 residues. The chain's CDR3 is CASSDSGTPVQPQHF. As DNA, the CDR3 is TGCGCCAGCAGTGACTCCGGGACCCCGGTTCAGCCCCAGCATTTT.

The CDR3 bases are TGTGCTACTGCTGAAGACGACACTGAAGCTTTCTTT. It encodes CATAEDDTEAFF. The chain has TRBV12-5 and TRBJ1-1; D not resolved. Germline CDR1 reads LGHNT; CDR2 reads FRNRAP. Trimming took 10 bases from V and 3 from J, leaving 12 bases between them. The CDR3 runs 12 residues.

This clone was found a few times. The chain couples TRBV4-1 to TRBJ2-7; D ambiguous. Trimming removed 0 bases from V and 5 bases from J, with 14 bases in between. The CDR3 covers 15 residues. Germline loops: CDR1 MGHRA, CDR2 YSYEKL. In nucleotides, the CDR3 is TGCGCCAGCAGCCAAGAAGGCAGTTTGCCCCACGAGCAGTACTTC. It codes for CASSQEGSLPHEQYF.

The chain carries TRBV18 and TRBJ2-5; D call uncertain. In germline, CDR1 is KGHSH, CDR2 LQKENI. The CDR3 is made up of 15 amino acids. Trimming left V 2 bases short and J 1 base short, with 11 bases between. In nucleotides, the CDR3 is TGTGCCAGCTCACCAGGCGGAGTGGGCCAAGAGACCCAGTACTTC. Translating gives CASSPGGVGQETQYF.

This chain uses TRBV5-5 with TRBJ2-5; TRBD1 aligns across 10 bases. J was trimmed by 2 bases and V by 5 bases; bases with no gene match: 6. The V gene's germline CDR1 is SGHKS and CDR2 YYEKEE (reference sequence). This CDR3 comprises 15 residues. DNA of the CDR3: TGTGCCAGCAGTTATCCGGGACAGGGGCAAGAGACCCAGTACTTC. Amino acid sequence: CASSYPGQGQETQYF.

Only a few counts were recorded for this clone. The chain employs TRBV19 and TRBJ2-1, with 11 bases fitting TRBD2. Germline V lookup: CDR1 LNHDA, CDR2 SQIVND (reference sequence). This CDR3 spans 15 amino acids. The ends lost 6 bases at V and 4 bases at J; junction bases unmatched: 5. The CDR3 DNA reads TGTGCCAGTAGGCCCGGGACTAGCGGATACAATGAGCAGTTCTTC. Translation: CASRPGTSGYNEQFF.

The genes are TRBV5-4 and TRBJ2-7; a weak D match, TRBD2 (5 bases). Germline CDR1 SGHNT, CDR2 YYREEE (reference sequence). The V end lost 6 bases, the J end lost 2 bases, and 9 bases lay between the germline ends. The CDR3 has 12 residues. CDR3 bases: TGTGCCAGCACCGGGGAGACCTACGAGCAGTACTTC. The encoded protein is CASTGETYEQYF.

The V call is TRBV2, the J call TRBJ2-3; weak D call: TRBD2 (5 bases). This CDR3 has 14 residues. The V end lost 10 bases, the J end lost 1 base, and 15 bases lay between the germline ends. Germline V lookup: CDR1 SNHLY, CDR2 FYNNEI. CDR3 bases: TGTGCCACCGCGGCGGGCGCCGGCACAGATACGCAGTATTTT. The encoded protein is CATAAGAGTDTQYF.

This chain joins TRBV7-3 and TRBJ2-3, with 8 bases fitting TRBD2. The CDR3 contains 17 residues. Germline loops: CDR1 SGHTA, CDR2 FQGTGA. Trimming cost V 8 bases and J 2 bases; bases outside gene matches: 15. The DNA of the CDR3 is TGTGCCAGCGCGCGTTCGGGGGGGCCGAAATACACAGATACGCAGTATTTT. The encoded protein is CASARSGGPKYTDTQYF.

The rearrangement uses TRBV6-6 and TRBJ2-1, with D perhaps matching TRBD2 (5 bases). V lost 3 bases to trimming and J lost 0 bases, with 9 bases between them. This CDR3 is built from 15 residues. Germline V gene lookup returns CDR1 MNHNY and CDR2 SVGAGI (reference sequence). CDR3 coding DNA: TGTGCCAGCAGTTATGAGCGGAGCTCCTACAATGAGCAGTTCTTC. This encodes CASSYERSSYNEQFF.

Written as DNA, the CDR3 is TGTGCCAGCAGCACCCGTAAGGGACACAATAATTCACCCCTCCACTTT. Protein product: CASSTRKGHNNSPLHF. The chain joins TRBV11-2 to TRBJ1-6; TRBD1 is a possible D gene (6 bases). Trimming pared 5 bases from V and 5 bases from J, leaving 16 bases between. CDR1 and CDR2 from the germline V gene are SGHAT and FQNNGV. The CDR3 is 16 amino acids.

In this sample, this clone turned up once. The chain couples TRBV9 to TRBJ1-1; D not resolved. The CDR3 sequence is 16 residues long. V gave up 5 bases and J gave up 3 bases, with 20 bases separating them. Germline values: CDR1 SGDLS, CDR2 YYNGEE. CDR3 sequence: CASRPEATYGDTEAFF. CDR3 coding DNA: TGTGCCAGCAGACCTGAGGCCACCTACGGGGACACTGAAGCTTTCTTT.

V gene TRBV21-1 combines with J gene TRBJ1-2; TRBD1 was called by the table and not checked on the DNA. TRBV21-1 is deemed a pseudogene. The CDR3 consists of 16 residues. In nucleotides, the CDR3 is TGTGCCAGCAGCAAAGAAGGGGCAGGGGAGTGCTATGGCTACACCTTC. It yields the protein CASSKEGAGECYGYTF.

The chain combines TRBV7-2 with TRBJ2-3; D is ambiguous. Trimming removed 6 bases at V and 1 base at J, with 17 bases between. The CDR3 runs to 16 residues. The germline V gene has CDR1 SGHTA and CDR2 FQGNSA. CDR3 loop: CASSKDQGPRTDTQYF. CDR3 bases: TGTGCCAGCAGTAAGGACCAAGGTCCCCGCACAGATACGCAGTATTTT.

The chain employs TRBV11-2 and TRBJ2-2, with 8 bases matching TRBD2. The CDR3 spans 18 residues. Trimming cost V 5 bases and J 7 bases; bases outside gene matches: 18. The germline V gene encodes CDR1 SGHAT and CDR2 FQNNGV. CDR3 sequence: CASSHPRGVAGRGGELFF. Here the CDR3 DNA reads TGTGCCAGCAGCCATCCCCGGGGTGTAGCGGGAAGAGGCGGGGAGCTGTTTTTT.

The V call is TRBV5-6, the J call TRBJ2-3; D is perhaps TRBD1 (6 bases). Germline values: CDR1 SGHDT, CDR2 YYEEEE. The CDR3 consists of 15 residues. V lost 0 bases to trimming and J lost 2 bases, with 10 bases between them. The chain's CDR3 is CASSLEQGVTDTQYF. The DNA for the CDR3 is TGTGCCAGCAGCTTGGAACAGGGAGTCACAGATACGCAGTATTTT.

This chain uses TRBV30 with TRBJ2-7; TRBD2 aligns across 8 bases. Germline V CDR1 and CDR2: GTSNPN, SVGIG (reference sequence). Trimming cost V 6 bases and J 6 bases; bases outside gene matches: 13. The CDR3 extends over 14 amino acids. CDR3 loop: CACTRGGGIGEQYF. CDR3 nucleotides: TGTGCCTGTACTCGGGGGGGTGGTATTGGCGAGCAGTACTTC. Full variable domain (missing parts from reference TRBV30 and TRBJ2-7): SQTIHQWPATLVQPVGSPLSLECTVEGTSNPNLYWYRQAAGRGLQLLFYSVGIGQISSEVPQNLSASRPQDRQFILSSKKLLLSDSGFYLCACTRGGGIGEQYFGPGTRLTVT.

This clone has more than one count but fewer than ten. The CDR3 nucleotides are TGTGCCAGCAGTCTTACAGGGGACCTTTACGAGCAGTACTTC. Encoded protein: CASSLTGDLYEQYF. The chain uses TRBV6-1 and TRBJ2-7, with 7 bases that match TRBD1. The CDR3 length is 14 residues. V dropped 5 bases and J dropped 4; count of bases not matched to a gene: 8. The V gene's germline CDR1 is MNHNS and CDR2 SASEGT.

V and J are TRBV4-1 and TRBJ2-1; 11 bases are a match to TRBD2. The CDR3 extends over 19 amino acids. Germline V gene data show CDR1 as MGHRA and CDR2 as YSYEKL. Trimming at V came to 0 bases and at J to 4 bases, leaving 11 bases not matched to a gene. The CDR3 DNA reads TGCGCCAGCAGCCAAGATCGTAGTAGCGGGGGGGCGACATACAATGAGCAGTTCTTC. Translating it yields CASSQDRSSGGATYNEQFF.

This sequence joins TRBV4-2 and TRBJ1-1; D is perhaps TRBD1 (5 bases). V lost 4 bases and J lost 1, with 10 bases in between. The CDR3 is made up of 14 amino acids. Per germline, CDR1 LGHNA and CDR2 YNFKEQ. The CDR3, as DNA: TGTGCCAGCAGCCCCACTGGGGGGAACACTGAAGCTTTCTTT. Translated: CASSPTGGNTEAFF.

This clone was seen once. The V and J genes are TRBV6-1 and TRBJ1-1, with 10 positions matching TRBD1. The germline V gene encodes CDR1 MNHNS and CDR2 SASEGT. The CDR3 consists of 11 residues. The V segment lost 6 bases and the J segment 10 bases; nucleotides outside the gene matches: 2. The CDR3 loop is CASSGQGGAFF. CDR3 bases: TGTGCCAGCAGCGGACAGGGGGGAGCTTTCTTT.

V gene TRBV6-1 combines with J gene TRBJ2-3; possibly TRBD1 for D (5 bases). The CDR3 spans 14 residues. CDR1 and CDR2 (germline): MNHNS, SASEGT. V lost 3 bases, J lost 2 bases, and 9 bases lay in between. CDR3 DNA: TGTGCCAGCAGTGACAGGGCGCTCACAGATACGCAGTATTTT. This encodes CASSDRALTDTQYF.

V gene TRBV13 combines with J gene TRBJ2-5, with D perhaps given as TRBD1 or TRBD2 (5 bases each). V was pared by 4 bases and J by 5 bases, with 11 bases between. The CDR3 is 13 amino acids. The V gene's germline CDR1 is PRHDT and CDR2 FYEKMQ (reference sequence). In DNA, the CDR3 is TGTGCCAGCAGCTGGGGGATGGGGGAGACCCAGTACTTC. Amino acid sequence: CASSWGMGETQYF.

CDR3 bases: TGTGCCAGCAGCCCGACCCCCGGTGGGCAGGGTAACGCTGGGGCCAACGTCCTGACTTTC. Protein product: CASSPTPGGQGNAGANVLTF. The chain is built from TRBV9 and TRBJ2-6; D is perhaps TRBD1 (5 bases). Trimming shortened V by 4 bases and J by 2 bases, and 25 bases separated the two germline ends. From germline, CDR1 is SGDLS and CDR2 YYNGEE. CDR3 length: 20 amino acids.

V and J are TRBV27 and TRBJ2-2, with TRBD2 as a possible D gene (5 bases). Germline-derived CDR1 and CDR2 are MNHEY and SMNVEV (reference sequence). The CDR3 is made up of 17 amino acids. V was pared by 0 bases and J by 8 bases, with 19 bases between. The CDR3 DNA follows: TGTGCCAGCAGTTTATCGACATCCCCGCTAGCAGGAGGGGAGCTGTTTTTT. Its translation is CASSLSTSPLAGGELFF.

The J gene is TRBJ1-6, the V gene TRBV7-8; 7 nucleotides line up with TRBD1. The CDR3 spans 15 residues. CDR1 SGHVS and CDR2 FQNEAQ come from the germline V gene. V dropped 3 bases and J dropped 5; count of bases not matched to a gene: 4. This CDR3 reads CASSFQTGNNSPLHF. CDR3 sequence (DNA): TGTGCCAGCAGCTTTCAGACAGGGAATAATTCACCCCTCCACTTT. Full variable domain (rest looked up from reference TRBV7-8 and TRBJ1-6): GAGVSQSPRYKVAKRGQDVALRCDPISGHVSLFWYQQALGQGPEFLTYFQNEAQLDKSGLPSDRFFAERPEGSVSTLKIQRTQQEDSAVYLCASSFQTGNNSPLHFGNGTRLTVT.

The gene calls are TRBV4-3 and TRBJ1-2; no firm D call. Germline values: CDR1 LGHNA, CDR2 YSLEER. With 1 base removed from V and 8 bases from J, the gap between germline ends came to 11 bases. The CDR3 totals 13 residues. The CDR3 DNA sequence: TGCGCCAGCAGCCAAGCCCGGGGTAAAGGCTACACCTTC. It encodes CASSQARGKGYTF.

The J gene is TRBJ2-3, the V gene TRBV7-2; 9 bases fit TRBD2. Germline V gene data show CDR1 as SGHTA and CDR2 as FQGNSA. The CDR3 is 15 residues long. V gave up 5 bases and J gave up 6 bases; unmatched junction bases: 9. CDR3 bases: TGTGCCAGCAGCGAGACTAGCGGAGTTCCGGATACGCAGTATTTT. Translation gives CASSETSGVPDTQYF.

J is TRBJ2-1 and V is TRBV30, with 8 bases fitting TRBD2. The CDR3 spans 14 residues. With 1 base clipped from V and 10 bases from J, the junction kept 9 bases outside the gene matches. Germline V CDR1 and CDR2: GTSNPN, SVGIG (reference sequence). Here the CDR3 DNA reads TGTGCCTGGAGTGACCCAAGGACTAGCAACGAGCAGTTCTTC. Translated, it gives CAWSDPRTSNEQFF. The variable domain in full, completed from reference TRBV30 and TRBJ2-1, reads SQTIHQWPATLVQPVGSPLSLECTVEGTSNPNLYWYRQAAGRGLQLLFYSVGIGQISSEVPQNLSASRPQDRQFILSSKKLLLSDSGFYLCAWSDPRTSNEQFFGPGTRLTVL.

CDR3 amino acids: CASSPREIGMNTEAFF. CDR3 sequence (DNA): TGTGCCAGCTCACCCCGAGAGATCGGCATGAACACTGAAGCTTTCTTT. This chain uses TRBV18 with TRBJ1-1; D not resolved. Germline assignment: CDR1 KGHSH and CDR2 LQKENI. Trimming pared 3 bases from V and 0 bases from J, leaving 14 bases between. The CDR3 is 16 amino acids.

The J gene is TRBJ2-3, the V gene TRBV5-4; TRBD1 matches 9 bases. This CDR3 has 15 amino acids. The V and J ends lost 0 bases and 4 bases, in that order; junction bases with no gene match: 3. Germline values: CDR1 SGHNT, CDR2 YYREEE (reference sequence). This CDR3 reads CASSLGGQGSDTQYF. The CDR3 coding sequence is TGTGCCAGCAGCTTGGGTGGACAGGGGTCAGATACGCAGTATTTT.

V gene TRBV5-8 combines with J gene TRBJ2-7, with a weak D call TRBD2 (6 bases). V lost 4 bases to trimming and J lost 5 bases, with 13 bases between them. This CDR3 is built from 13 residues. Germline V gene lookup returns CDR1 SGHTS and CDR2 YDEGEE. The CDR3 bases are TGTGCCAGCAGCCTGCGGGAACCCCACGAGCAGTACTTC. It translates to CASSLREPHEQYF.